This T cell receptor (beta chain) was documented in a study of blood T cell repertoires in COVID-19. Whole-study context: Sites in the United States, Italy and Spain provided acute and convalescent COVID-19 samples. T cells, B-cell-depleted T cells, or PBMCs provided the cDNA or gDNA that served as material.

With 6 bases clipped from V and 7 bases from J, the junction kept 14 bases outside the gene matches. CDR1 is MNHNY and CDR2 is SVGAGI in the germline V gene (reference sequence). The CDR3 spans 16 residues. Authors' processing steps: Estimation of nucleated cell counts was performed using reference gene primer amplification. This table comes from immunoSEQ multiplex PCR, and its TCRdb copy is limited to in-frame clones, with some not included. The V and J calls and clone size were taken over from that table, and D and trimming were inferred from the DNA. The data hold 55,000 to 75,000 clones, with about 80% observed a single time.

The V and J genes are TRBV6-6 and TRBJ2-1, with 8 bases that match TRBD2. This clonotype originated in a human donor in a cohort sampled during active COVID-19. The sample comprised peripheral blood. The CDR3 nucleotides are TGTGCCAGCAGGCAAACCGGGACTAGTTCGACAAATGAGCAGTTCTTC. Its translation: CASRQTGTSSTNEQFF.